One and the same sample provided the 12 T cell receptor beta chains below, sequenced in a study of OX40 agonist ivuxolimab in advanced cancers. Assay: immunoSEQ multiplex PCR; the TCRdb copy retains only in-frame clones and omits some. The data show 9,500 to 13,000 clones, around 78% seen once. The sample consisted of CD4+ or CD8+ T cells sorted from blood, taken in a trial of the OX40 agonist ivuxolimab. These receptors were taken from an adult with an advanced solid tumor such as melanoma, head and neck, liver or kidney cancer.

The chain recombines TRBV5-6 with TRBJ2-1; the D gene could be TRBD1 or TRBD2 (5 bases each). The CDR3 has 14 residues. Trimming pared 3 bases from V and 3 bases from J, leaving 10 bases between. Germline-derived CDR1 and CDR2 are SGHDT and YYEEEE. The CDR3, as DNA: TGTGCCAGCAGCTCAGGGAGATACTACAATGAGCAGTTCTTC. Translating it yields CASSSGRYYNEQFF.

This clone was seen just once. This rearrangement joins TRBV9 to TRBJ2-1; D remains unclear. CDR1 and CDR2 from the germline V gene are SGDLS and YYNGEE. The length of the CDR3 is 15 residues. Trimming removed 0 bases from V and 0 bases from J, with 7 bases in between. The CDR3 nucleotides are TGTGCCAGCAGCGTAGTCAGTAGCTCCTACAATGAGCAGTTCTTC. This codes for CASSVVSSSYNEQFF.

This rearrangement joins TRBV7-6 to TRBJ2-7; 7 bases map to TRBD1. Germline V gene sequence: CDR1 SGHVS, CDR2 FNYEAQ. J gave up 4 bases and V 1 base, and 7 bases lay outside the gene matches. The CDR3 has 15 residues. The CDR3 region is CASSLGQGRRYEQYF. In DNA form, the CDR3 reads TGTGCCAGCAGCTTAGGACAGGGTAGGAGGTACGAGCAGTACTTC. Supplemented by reference TRBV7-6 and TRBJ2-7, the full variable domain reads GAGVSQSPRYKVTKRGQDVALRCDPISGHVSLYWYRQALGQGPEFLTYFNYEAQQDKSGLPNDRFSAERPEGSISTLTIQRTEQRDSAMYRCASSLGQGRRYEQYFGPGTRLTVT.

V gene TRBV11-2 combines with J gene TRBJ2-7; no firm D call. The germline gives CDR1 SGHAT, CDR2 FQNNGV. Trimming cost V 1 base and J 4 bases, with 14 bases left between them. The CDR3 extends over 15 amino acids. The CDR3 reads CASSLGGRAVYEQYF. The CDR3 region has the DNA TGTGCCAGCAGCTTAGGAGGTAGGGCGGTATACGAGCAGTACTTC. The full variable domain, rest sourced from reference TRBV11-2 and TRBJ2-7, is EAGVAQSPRYKIIEKRQSVAFWCNPISGHATLYWYQQILGQGPKLLIQFQNNGVVDDSQLPKDRFSAERLKGVDSTLKIQPAKLEDSAVYLCASSLGGRAVYEQYFGPGTRLTVT.

V usage is TRBV5-1 and J usage is TRBJ1-3; a possible D gene is TRBD1 (5 bases). The germline gives CDR1 SGHRS, CDR2 YFSETQ. V was cut by 4 bases and J by 4 bases, with 9 bases left in between. The CDR3 loop spans 13 amino acids. CDR3 DNA: TGCGCCAGCAGCCTGGACATAGGAAACACCATATATTTT. It encodes CASSLDIGNTIYF.

The sample holds one count of this clone. V and J are TRBV7-9 and TRBJ1-2, with 7 bases aligning to TRBD1. Germline V gives CDR1 SEHNR, CDR2 FQNEAQ (reference sequence). J gave up 2 bases and V 5 bases, and 8 bases lay outside the gene matches. The CDR3 runs 15 residues. The CDR3 region is CASSIGTALNYGYTF. CDR3 coding DNA: TGTGCCAGCAGCATCGGGACAGCTTTAAACTATGGCTACACCTTC.

Only a few counts were recorded for this clone. The V and J genes are TRBV11-1 and TRBJ2-1; 8 positions agree with TRBD2. After removal of 0 bases from V and 4 bases from J, the junction contained 2 bases not matched to a gene. Per the germline V gene, CDR1 is SGHAT and CDR2 is FQDESV (reference sequence). This CDR3 has 15 amino acids. DNA of the CDR3: TGTGCCAGCAGCTTAGCCAGCGGGGGATACAATGAGCAGTTCTTC. It is translated as CASSLASGGYNEQFF.

Only one count was recorded for this clone. V usage is TRBV7-3 and J usage is TRBJ1-2; D is perhaps TRBD1 (5 bases). This CDR3 region has 13 residues. The V and J ends lost 4 bases and 6 bases respectively, with 12 bases between them. Per the germline V gene, CDR1 is SGHTA and CDR2 is FQGTGA. CDR3 sequence reads: CASSSRGRDGYTF. For the CDR3, the DNA is TGTGCCAGCAGCTCACGGGGCAGGGATGGCTACACCTTC.

The chain uses TRBV7-2 and TRBJ2-6; 7 nucleotides line up with TRBD2. The CDR3 spans 19 residues. Germline V gives CDR1 SGHTA, CDR2 FQGNSA. The V and J ends lost 1 base and 1 base, in that order; junction bases with no gene match: 10. The CDR3 DNA is TGTGCCAGCAGCTTAGAGGGGAGGGGTTGGGTGTCTGGGGCCAACGTCCTGACTTTC. Translated: CASSLEGRGWVSGANVLTF.

In its sample, this clone was seen once. The chain is built from TRBV7-3 and TRBJ2-2; D perhaps matches TRBD2 (5 bases). This CDR3 region has 17 residues. The germline CDR1 and CDR2 sequences are SGHTA and FQGTGA. V shed 3 bases and J shed 1 base, with 15 bases lying between them. The CDR3: CASSFGPGVLNTGELFF. The DNA for the CDR3 is TGTGCCAGCAGCTTTGGACCCGGGGTTCTGAACACCGGGGAGCTGTTTTTT. The full variable domain, rest sourced from reference TRBV7-3 and TRBJ2-2, is GAGVSQTPSNKVTEKGKYVELRCDPISGHTALYWYRQSLGQGPEFLIYFQGTGAADDSGLPNDRFFAVRPEGSVSTLKIQRTERGDSAVYLCASSFGPGVLNTGELFFGEGSRLTVL.

The genes are TRBV7-9 and TRBJ2-5, with 7 positions matching TRBD1. The DNA end favors TRBJ2-7, so the J call may be wrong. The CDR3 covers 15 residues. From germline, CDR1 is SEHNR and CDR2 FQNEAQ (reference sequence). CDR3 residues: CASSWTDRPTYEQYF. DNA of the CDR3: TGTGCCAGCAGCTGGACGGACAGGCCGACCTACGAGCAGTACTTC.

The rearrangement links TRBV19 to TRBJ1-5; D is unresolved. CDR3 length equals 12 residues. Germline V gene data show CDR1 as LNHDA and CDR2 as SQIVND (reference sequence). The V end was cut by 1 base, the J end by 4 bases, with 2 bases between. CDR3 loop: CASSIGNQPQHF. CDR3 nucleotide sequence: TGTGCCAGTAGTATAGGAAATCAGCCCCAGCATTTT.